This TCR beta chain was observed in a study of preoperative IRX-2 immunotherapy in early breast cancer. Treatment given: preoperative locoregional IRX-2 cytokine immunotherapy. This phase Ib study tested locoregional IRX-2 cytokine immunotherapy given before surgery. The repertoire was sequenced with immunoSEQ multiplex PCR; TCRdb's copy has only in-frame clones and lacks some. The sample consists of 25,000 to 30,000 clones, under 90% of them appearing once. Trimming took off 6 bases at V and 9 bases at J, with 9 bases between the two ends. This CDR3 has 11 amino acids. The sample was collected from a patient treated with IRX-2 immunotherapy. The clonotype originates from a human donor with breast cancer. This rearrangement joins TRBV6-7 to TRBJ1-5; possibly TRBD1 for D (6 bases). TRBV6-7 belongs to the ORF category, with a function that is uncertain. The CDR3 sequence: CASSRGGPQHF. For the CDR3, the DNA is TGTGCCAGCAGCCGAGGGGGGCCCCAGCATTTT.